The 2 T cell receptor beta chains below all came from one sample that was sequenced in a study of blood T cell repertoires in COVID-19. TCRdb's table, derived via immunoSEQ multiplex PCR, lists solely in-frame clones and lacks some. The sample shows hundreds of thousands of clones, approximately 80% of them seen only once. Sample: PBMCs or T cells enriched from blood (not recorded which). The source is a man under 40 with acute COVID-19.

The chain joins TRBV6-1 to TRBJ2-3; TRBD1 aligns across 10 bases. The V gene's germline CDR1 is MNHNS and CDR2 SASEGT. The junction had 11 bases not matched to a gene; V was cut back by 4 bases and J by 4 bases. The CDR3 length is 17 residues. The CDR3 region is CASSVDRDRGFPDTQYF. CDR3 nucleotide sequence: TGTGCCAGCAGTGTAGACCGGGACAGGGGATTTCCAGATACGCAGTATTTT.

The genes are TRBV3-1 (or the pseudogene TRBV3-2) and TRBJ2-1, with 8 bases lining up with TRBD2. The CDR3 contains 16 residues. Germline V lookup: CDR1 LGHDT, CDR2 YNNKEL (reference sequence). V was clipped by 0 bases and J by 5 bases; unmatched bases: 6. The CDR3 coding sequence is TGTGCCAGCAGCCAAGAGGAGCGGGGGCGCCACAATGAGCAGTTCTTC. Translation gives CASSQEERGRHNEQFF.